The rows below give T cell receptor beta chains drawn from one sample of a study of siplizumab effects on memory and regulatory T cells. Some clones are missing from TCRdb's copy, which holds only in-frame ones; the method was immunoSEQ multiplex PCR. The table lists over 100,000 clones, just under 95% of them singletons, with approximately 0.17% in the top ten. The source material was non-Treg CD4+ T cells sorted from blood. The receptors derive from a human donor in good health. The conserved cysteine and the conserved F or W are not part of the CDR3 here. Each record gives: J gene, D gene, V gene, CDR3 length, CDR3 protein. D genes are given only for firm matches.

j_gene: TRBJ1-2
d_gene: -
v_gene: TRBV18
len: 11
CDR3aa: ASSAIQPGGYT

j_gene: TRBJ2-7
d_gene: -
v_gene: TRBV6-5
len: 12
CDR3aa: ASSSRGWGYEQY

j_gene: TRBJ1-6
d_gene: -
v_gene: TRBV10-3
len: 14
CDR3aa: AISETRQENNSPLH

j_gene: TRBJ2-2
d_gene: -
v_gene: TRBV19
len: 13
CDR3aa: ASSILGQIYGELF

j_gene: TRBJ1-3
d_gene: -
v_gene: TRBV18
len: 12
CDR3aa: ASSPPGDRNTIY

j_gene: TRBJ2-7
d_gene: TRBD1
v_gene: TRBV6-1
len: 13
CDR3aa: ASRGGTGVLYEQY

j_gene: TRBJ2-7
d_gene: -
v_gene: TRBV7-2
len: 9
CDR3aa: ASSFAYEQY

j_gene: TRBJ2-5
d_gene: -
v_gene: TRBV29-1
len: 12
CDR3aa: SVQYRAAKETQY

j_gene: TRBJ1-4
d_gene: -
v_gene: TRBV25-1
len: 13
CDR3aa: ASSLLGVTNEKLF

j_gene: TRBJ2-3
d_gene: -
v_gene: TRBV10-2
len: 10
CDR3aa: AVLGVTDTQY

j_gene: TRBJ2-4
d_gene: -
v_gene: TRBV19
len: 14
CDR3aa: ASSIRGGLAKNIQY

j_gene: TRBJ2-5
d_gene: TRBD2
v_gene: TRBV2
len: 14
CDR3aa: ASRPSGGFGAETQY

j_gene: TRBJ1-1
d_gene: -
v_gene: TRBV2
len: 14
CDR3aa: ASTATVRVGGGEAF